This TCR beta chain was retrieved from a study of metastatic and nonmetastatic thyroid tumors. The CDR3 is made up of 15 amino acids. CDR1 is MRHNA and CDR2 is SNTAGT in the germline V gene. The junction had 5 bases not matched to a gene; V was cut back by 6 bases and J by 7 bases. Worth noting for this clone: What it recognizes is unknown.

Among the patients, none had received any treatment before thyroid surgery. TCRdb re-called the PCR reads through MiXCR. The sample gives under 35,000 clones, roughly a fifth of which show up once; roughly a fifth is in the top ten. Study results and limitations: Relative to benign nodules, malignant thyroid tumors were reportedly characterized by significantly elevated TCR beta diversity in blood and tumor.

The source is a female donor with papillary thyroid cancer or a benign thyroid nodule (not recorded which). Some clones in this sample may be carry-over from other donors' samples. The genes are TRBV6-4 and TRBJ2-1, with 14 bases matching TRBD2. The sequenced sample consisted of blood. The CDR3 DNA is TGTGCCAGCAGGACTAGCGGGGGGGCTATTAATGAGCAGTTCTTC. This sequence encodes CASRTSGGAINEQFF.